A single sample is the source of the 20 T cell receptor beta chains below, sequenced in a study of cytomegalovirus exposure and HLA in healthy donors. The study ran its PCR with 60 Vbeta and 13 Jbeta primers. Sequenced by immunoSEQ multiplex PCR; TCRdb stores in-frame clones only, minus some. The table includes fewer than 95,000 clones, roughly 69% detected once. What was sequenced was PBMCs. The receptors stem from a woman aged 25 to 45 in good health and CMV-seronegative.

This clone was seen a handful of times. The chain carries TRBV5-6 and TRBJ2-5; maybe TRBD2 (6 bases). This CDR3 spans 17 amino acids. Looked up from germline, CDR1 is SGHDT and CDR2 is YYEEEE. The ends were cut back, 0 bases at V and 1 base at J, with 16 bases in the middle. Here the CDR3 DNA reads TGTGCCAGCAGCTTGGTTAGGGGAGGTACCGCCCAAGAGACCCAGTACTTC. This codes for CASSLVRGGTAQETQYF.

The chain employs TRBV5-1 and TRBJ1-4, with 8 bases matching TRBD1. V lost 4 bases, J lost 6 bases, and 11 bases stayed unmatched. CDR1 SGHRS and CDR2 YFSETQ come from the germline V gene. This CDR3 has 16 amino acids. The DNA for the CDR3 is TGCGCCAGCAGCCGGGGACAGGTAGAAGGCCATGAAAAACTGTTTTTT. Translation gives CASSRGQVEGHEKLFF.

In regard to this clone: An end of the junction differs from the germline gene, which may be a read error. The chain recombines TRBV7-9 with TRBJ2-7, with 7 positions matching TRBD1. This CDR3 spans 11 amino acids. In germline, CDR1 is SEHNR, CDR2 FQNEAQ (reference sequence). The CDR3 loop is CASSYKGDSIF. The CDR3 DNA is TGTGCCAGCAGCTATAAAGGGGACAGTATCTTC. Supplemented by reference TRBV7-9 and TRBJ2-7, the full variable domain reads DTGVSQNPRHKITKRGQNVTFRCDPISEHNRLYWYRQTLGQGPEFLTYFQNEAQLEKSRLLSDRFSAERPKGSFSTLEIQRTEQGDSAMYLCASSYKGDSIFGPGTRLTVT.

This clone has only a few counts. The gene calls are TRBV2 and TRBJ1-5, with D unclear. Per germline, CDR1 SNHLY and CDR2 FYNNEI. Trimming stripped 11 bases from V and 0 bases from J, with 14 bases between. The CDR3 totals 14 residues. CDR3 nucleotides: TGTGCCGGATCTTCCGGGAATAGCAATCAGCCCCAGCATTTT. It translates to CAGSSGNSNQPQHF.

The chain is built from TRBV6-5 and TRBJ1-4, with a tentative D call TRBD1 (5 bases). The CDR3 covers 15 residues. The germline gives CDR1 MNHEY, CDR2 SVGAGI. Trimming removed 2 bases from V and 5 bases from J, with 12 bases in between. CDR3 sequence reads: CASSYGRQLNEKLFF. CDR3 in DNA: TGTGCCAGCAGTTACGGACGACAGCTGAATGAAAAACTGTTTTTT.

This clone showed up just a few times. V gene TRBV7-2 combines with J gene TRBJ2-7; D remains ambiguous. Germline V gives CDR1 SGHTA, CDR2 FQGNSA. The length of the CDR3 is 13 residues. V lost 0 bases, J lost 6 bases, and 9 bases lay in between. The CDR3 sequence is CASSLAHSAEQYF. The CDR3 DNA reads TGTGCCAGCAGCTTAGCCCACAGTGCCGAGCAGTACTTC.

The V gene is TRBV5-4, the J gene TRBJ2-5, with a possible D match to TRBD1 (5 bases). The J call may be faulty, since TRBJ2-7 better matches the DNA end. The V gene's germline CDR1 is SGHNT and CDR2 YYREEE (reference sequence). The CDR3 totals 15 residues. CDR3 in DNA: TGTGCCAGCAGCTCTACAGGCGGCCGACAGTACGAGCAGTACTTC. Its protein product is CASSSTGGRQYEQYF.

V gene TRBV5-1 combines with J gene TRBJ1-4, with TRBD1 as a possible D gene (5 bases). The germline V gene has CDR1 SGHRS and CDR2 YFSETQ. The CDR3 runs 13 residues. The germline V and J ends were trimmed by 5 bases and 8 bases, with 13 bases remaining between them. In DNA form, the CDR3 reads TGCGCCAGCAGTTCCGCGACAGCCGAAAAACTGTTTTTT. This gives the protein CASSSATAEKLFF.

V gene TRBV11-2 combines with J gene TRBJ1-3; maybe TRBD1 (5 bases). Germline V gene sequence: CDR1 SGHAT, CDR2 FQNNGV. Deletions cut 7 bases from V and 2 bases from J, with 12 bases between. There are 14 residues in the CDR3. CDR3: CASTRGEAGNTIYF. CDR3 nucleotide sequence: TGTGCCAGCACCCGGGGGGAGGCTGGAAACACCATATATTTT.

V gene TRBV9 combines with J gene TRBJ2-1; tentative D call: TRBD2 (6 bases). The CDR3 is made up of 16 amino acids. From germline, CDR1 is SGDLS and CDR2 YYNGEE. Trimming removed 1 base at V and 7 bases at J, with 18 bases between. DNA of the CDR3: TGTGCCAGCAGCGTATCAGGAGGGAGGAGGGATAATGAGCAGTTCTTC. Protein sequence: CASSVSGGRRDNEQFF.

This chain links TRBV19 with TRBJ2-3; TRBD1 matches 9 bases. This CDR3 region has 15 residues. The V gene's germline CDR1 is LNHDA and CDR2 SQIVND (reference sequence). Trimming at V came to 5 bases and at J to 1 base, leaving 4 bases not matched to a gene. The CDR3 nucleotides read TGTGCCAGTAGTCCACGGACAGGGGGCACAGATACGCAGTATTTT. It encodes CASSPRTGGTDTQYF.

This clone was observed a handful of times. The V gene is TRBV6-1, the J gene TRBJ1-2; D may be TRBD1 (5 bases). Trimming removed 1 base at V and 5 bases at J, with 14 bases between. CDR3 length: 15 amino acids. Germline V CDR1 and CDR2: MNHNS, SASEGT. CDR3 residues: CASSEGPGQQYGYTF. The CDR3 bases are TGTGCCAGCAGTGAAGGGCCAGGGCAGCAGTATGGCTACACCTTC.

This sequence joins TRBV28 and TRBJ1-3; tentative D call: TRBD1 (6 bases). The germline CDR1 and CDR2 sequences are MDHEN and SYDVKM. This CDR3 is built from 14 residues. V was trimmed by 2 bases and J by 5 bases, leaving 10 bases between them. In DNA form, the CDR3 reads TGTGCCAGCAGTTTAGCCCAGGGGAGAAACACCATATATTTT. It codes for CASSLAQGRNTIYF.

This chain uses TRBV19 with TRBJ2-7; 10 positions agree with TRBD2. V dropped 9 bases and J dropped 3; count of bases not matched to a gene: 11. Germline V gene data show CDR1 as LNHDA and CDR2 as SQIVND (reference sequence). The CDR3 runs 15 residues. The CDR3 DNA sequence: TGTGCCAGCCGTTCCGAGCTAGCGGGAGTCTACGAGCAGTACTTC. This gives the protein CASRSELAGVYEQYF. Variable domain in full (rest from reference TRBV19 and TRBJ2-7): DGGITQSPKYLFRKEGQNVTLSCEQNLNHDAMYWYRQDPGQGLRLIYYSQIVNDFQKGDIAEGYSVSREKKESFPLTVTSAQKNPTAFYLCASRSELAGVYEQYFGPGTRLTVT.

A single count supports this clone. This rearrangement joins TRBV18 to TRBJ1-2; tentative D call: TRBD1 (5 bases). Germline CDR1 is KGHSH and CDR2 is LQKENI. V lost 3 bases, J lost 4 bases, and 15 bases lay in between. The CDR3 is made up of 15 amino acids. CDR3 DNA: TGTGCCAGCTCACCCGAAACTGGGACTTTCTATGGCTACACCTTC. This translates into CASSPETGTFYGYTF.

The J gene is TRBJ1-2, the V gene TRBV19; 8 bases are shared with TRBD1. CDR3 length: 13 residues. J lost 8 bases, V lost 5 bases, and 7 bases had no gene match. From germline, CDR1 is LNHDA and CDR2 SQIVND (reference sequence). CDR3 sequence: CASSQTTGVGYTF. CDR3 DNA: TGTGCCAGTAGTCAAACGACAGGGGTCGGCTACACCTTC. Looking up the rest from reference TRBV19 and TRBJ1-2 gives the full variable domain: DGGITQSPKYLFRKEGQNVTLSCEQNLNHDAMYWYRQDPGQGLRLIYYSQIVNDFQKGDIAEGYSVSREKKESFPLTVTSAQKNPTAFYLCASSQTTGVGYTFGSGTRLTVV.

The rearrangement links TRBV5-1 to TRBJ2-7; 9 bases align to TRBD1. Trimming took 1 base from V and 1 from J; bases not matched to a gene: 6. The germline V gene encodes CDR1 SGHRS and CDR2 YFSETQ. The CDR3 totals 16 residues. CDR3 protein: CASSLQTGGASYEQYF. CDR3 in DNA: TGCGCCAGCAGCTTGCAAACAGGGGGCGCTTCCTACGAGCAGTACTTC.

The chain couples TRBV7-6 to TRBJ1-2; 9 nucleotides align to TRBD1. Germline trimming cut 4 bases from V and 6 bases from J; bases unmatched to any gene: 6. The V gene's germline CDR1 is SGHVS and CDR2 FNYEAQ. This CDR3 region has 14 residues. CDR3 residues: CASSYSDRGNGYTF. CDR3 nucleotides: TGTGCCAGCAGCTACTCGGACAGGGGAAATGGCTACACCTTC.

This chain links TRBV27 with TRBJ2-4; the D gene is possibly TRBD2 (5 bases). V was pared by 5 bases and J by 0 bases, with 11 bases between. CDR1 MNHEY and CDR2 SMNVEV come from the germline V gene (reference sequence). This CDR3 has 15 residues. CDR3 protein: CASSPREEAKNIQYF. The CDR3 DNA sequence: TGTGCCAGCAGTCCCCGGGAAGAAGCCAAAAACATTCAGTACTTC.

This sequence joins TRBV18 and TRBJ1-2; possibly TRBD1 for D (6 bases). The V gene lost 4 bases and the J gene lost 0 bases, with 21 bases spanning the gap. Looked up from germline, CDR1 is KGHSH and CDR2 is LQKENI. The CDR3 loop spans 18 amino acids. The CDR3 sequence: CASSLQGPGIVANYGYTF. The CDR3 DNA follows: TGTGCCAGCTCACTTCAGGGGCCGGGTATTGTAGCTAACTATGGCTACACCTTC.